The 6 T cell receptor beta chains presented below share a single source sample, sequenced in a study of OX40 agonist ivuxolimab in advanced cancers. The assay was immunoSEQ multiplex PCR, and TCRdb's table has in-frame clones only and misses some. The top ten clones hold around 0.63% of a sample with roughly 70,000 clones, around 85% of them seen once. The sequencing here drew on CD4+ or CD8+ T cells sorted from blood, taken in a trial of the OX40 agonist ivuxolimab. Receptors originate from an adult with an advanced solid tumor such as melanoma, head and neck, liver or kidney cancer.

The DNA for the CDR3 is TGTGCCAGCAGCAGACGGGACACCCGCACAGATACGCAGTATTTT. Protein product: CASSRRDTRTDTQYF. The V gene is TRBV25-1, the J gene TRBJ2-3; D possibly corresponds to TRBD1 (6 bases). The V gene's germline CDR1 is MGHDK and CDR2 SYGVNS. The ends were cut back, 6 bases at V and 1 base at J, with 14 bases in the middle. The CDR3 spans 15 residues. The whole variable domain, filled in from reference TRBV25-1 and TRBJ2-3, reads EADIYQTPRYLVIGTGKKITLECSQTMGHDKMYWYQQDPGMELHLIHYSYGVNSTEKGDLSSESTVSRIRTEHFPLTLESARPSHTSQYLCASSRRDTRTDTQYFGPGTRLTVL.

This chain uses TRBV6-6 with TRBJ1-5; D gene ambiguous. Germline CDR1 reads MNHNY; CDR2 reads SVGAGI (reference sequence). V lost 0 bases to trimming and J lost 7 bases, with 7 bases between them. This CDR3 comprises 13 residues. CDR3 sequence (DNA): TGTGCCAGCAGTTACTCCCCAGGCCAGCCCCAGCATTTT. This sequence encodes CASSYSPGQPQHF.

The V gene is TRBV5-4, the J gene TRBJ2-7, with TRBD1 matching over 7 bases. Germline CDR1 SGHNT, CDR2 YYREEE (reference sequence). With 4 bases clipped from V and 1 base from J, the junction kept 5 bases outside the gene matches. The CDR3 loop spans 14 amino acids. CDR3 in DNA: TGTGCCAGCAGCCAGGGGGAAACATCCTACGAGCAGTACTTC. This gives the protein CASSQGETSYEQYF.

The genes are TRBV11-2 and TRBJ2-4; tentatively, D is TRBD1 (6 bases). This CDR3 spans 18 amino acids. Germline loops: CDR1 SGHAT, CDR2 FQNNGV. V lost 1 base and J 1 base, leaving 17 bases between the germline ends. This CDR3 is CASSLVGVGGLAKNIQYF. For the CDR3, the DNA is TGTGCCAGCAGCTTAGTCGGGGTAGGGGGTTTGGCCAAAAACATTCAGTACTTC.

The V gene is TRBV10-3, the J gene TRBJ2-6; no clear D gene. The CDR3 is 15 residues long. Trimming pared 8 bases from V and 0 bases from J, leaving 11 bases between. The germline CDR1 and CDR2 sequences are ENHRY and SYGVKD. The CDR3 sequence is CAISGADSGANVLTF. The DNA of the CDR3 is TGTGCCATCTCTGGCGCCGACTCTGGGGCCAACGTCCTGACTTTC.

The V gene is TRBV7-2, the J gene TRBJ2-7; D remains unclear. The CDR3 has 14 residues. V was cut by 4 bases and J by 0 bases, with 10 bases left in between. Germline V gene sequence: CDR1 SGHTA, CDR2 FQGNSA. The CDR3 coding sequence is TGTGCCAGCAGCTCACAGTCGAGCTCCTACGAGCAGTACTTC. Its protein product is CASSSQSSSYEQYF.